This is a list of T cell receptor beta chains from one sample in a study of metastatic and nonmetastatic thyroid tumors. TCRdb reprocessed the PCR reads using MiXCR. The sample comprises 20,000 to 25,000 clones, 35% to 45% of which are singletons, and 22% rests with the top ten. The sample taken for sequencing was blood. Source of these receptors: a male donor with papillary thyroid cancer or a benign thyroid nodule (not recorded which). Some clones in this sample may be carry-over from other donors' samples. Both conserved end residues are part of each CDR3. The order of the fields is V gene, D gene, clone size, J gene, CDR3 protein, CDR3 DNA. The D gene is left open where the match is weak. Clone size, where shown, is once, few, many, or a class for clones that have expanded.

TRBV24-1,TRBD1,many,TRBJ2-3,CATSGRGQGGTDTQYF,TGTGCCACCAGTGGCCGCGGACAGGGGGGCACAGATACGCAGTATTTT
TRBV3-1,TRBD2,NA,TRBJ2-3,CASSPRGLAGFPTDTQYF,TGTGCCAGCAGCCCCCGGGGACTAGCGGGCTTCCCTACAGATACGCAGTATTTT
TRBV12-3/TRBV12-4,NA,NA,TRBJ1-5,CASSLGYDQPQHF,TGTGCCAGCAGTTTAGGGTATGATCAGCCCCAGCATTTT
TRBV6-1,NA,NA,TRBJ2-3,CASSVSTGDPDTQYF,TGTGCCAGCAGTGTCTCGACAGGCGACCCAGATACGCAGTATTTT
TRBV7-8,TRBD2,few,TRBJ2-7,CASSPVRLAGAGSYEQYF,TGTGCCAGCAGCCCTGTGCGACTAGCGGGAGCCGGGTCCTACGAGCAGTACTTC
TRBV19,TRBD1,NA,TRBJ1-4,CASSIARDSEATNEKLFF,TGTGCCAGTAGTATAGCCCGGGACAGTGAAGCAACTAATGAAAAACTGTTTTTT
TRBV11-2,TRBD1,NA,TRBJ1-3,CASCLGTGGSPRAGHTIYF,TGTGCCAGCTGCTTGGGGACAGGTGGATCCCCGCGAGCGGGACACACCATATATTTT
TRBV30,TRBD1,NA,TRBJ1-4,CAWGPGGNEKLFF,TGTGCCTGGGGGCCAGGGGGCAATGAAAAACTGTTTTTT
TRBV28,TRBD1,few,TRBJ1-2,CASSLGGTGPGYTF,TGTGCCAGCAGTTTAGGGGGGACAGGGCCTGGCTACACCTTC
TRBV19,NA,many,TRBJ2-2,CASSRQTTGELFF,TGTGCCAGTAGTAGACAAACCACCGGGGAGCTGTTTTTT
TRBV11-1,NA,NA,TRBJ2-7,CASSLSRFGDPSSYEQYF,TGTGCCAGCAGCTTATCTCGTTTCGGGGACCCGAGCTCCTACGAGCAGTACTTC
TRBV10-2,TRBD1,NA,TRBJ2-7,CASSEAGTGYEQYF,TGCGCCAGCAGTGAGGCCGGGACAGGGTACGAGCAGTACTTC
TRBV30,NA,NA,TRBJ2-7,CAWSVFPGYEQYF,TGTGCCTGGAGTGTATTCCCGGGCTACGAGCAGTACTTC
TRBV12-3/TRBV12-4,TRBD1,few,TRBJ2-5,CASSKGQGSETQYF,TGTGCCAGCAGTAAAGGACAGGGGTCAGAGACCCAGTACTTC
TRBV27,TRBD1,NA,TRBJ2-7,CGSSPLTGNSYEQYF,TGTGGCAGTTCCCCCCTGACAGGGAATTCCTACGAGCAGTACTTC
TRBV5-1,TRBD2,NA,TRBJ2-1,CASSLWGGTSPTNEQFF,TGCGCCAGCAGCTTGTGGGGGGGGACTTCCCCTACCAATGAGCAGTTCTTC
TRBV28,TRBD2,NA,TRBJ2-7,CASSRPSGDGGQYF,TGTGCCAGCAGTCGTCCTAGCGGCGACGGGGGGCAGTACTTC
TRBV27,NA,many,TRBJ2-1,CASRKLGNEQFF,TGTGCCAGCAGAAAGCTAGGGAATGAGCAGTTCTTC
TRBV15,NA,few,TRBJ2-7,CATSRGAGEQYF,TGTGCCACCAGCAGAGGTGCGGGTGAGCAGTACTTC
TRBV28,NA,few,TRBJ2-7,CASSPEEILPGEGGYEQYF,TGTGCCAGCAGCCCCGAGGAAATACTCCCGGGGGAAGGGGGGTACGAGCAGTACTTC
TRBV5-1,NA,NA,TRBJ1-6,CASSTTANSYNSPLHF,TGCGCCAGCAGCACGACAGCGAACTCCTATAATTCACCCCTCCACTTT
TRBV9,NA,medium-sized,TRBJ2-6,CASSVAYRPSGANVLTF,TGTGCCAGCAGCGTAGCTTACAGACCCTCTGGGGCCAACGTCCTGACTTTC
TRBV6-2/TRBV6-3,TRBD1,few,TRBJ2-7,CASNDRVYYEQYF,TGTGCCAGCAACGACAGGGTTTACTACGAGCAGTACTTC
TRBV24-1,TRBD2,NA,TRBJ2-1,CATRLAGDSDEQFF,TGTGCCACCAGACTAGCGGGAGACAGTGATGAGCAGTTCTTC
TRBV27,TRBD1,NA,TRBJ1-1,CASRERQGVSLNTEAFF,TGTGCCAGCAGGGAAAGACAGGGTGTCTCTCTGAACACTGAAGCTTTCTTT
TRBV9,NA,NA,TRBJ2-7,CASSVENSYEQYF,TGTGCCAGCAGCGTAGAAAACAGCTACGAGCAGTACTTC
TRBV5-6,NA,many,TRBJ1-3,CASSLTHRVFGQEGNTIYF,TGTGCCAGCAGCTTAACTCACAGGGTATTCGGACAAGAGGGAAACACCATATATTTT
TRBV3-1,TRBD2,many,TRBJ2-7,CASSLRTSGAAYEQYF,TGTGCCAGCAGCCTCAGGACTAGCGGGGCTGCCTACGAGCAGTACTTC
TRBV20-1,NA,NA,TRBJ2-2,CSARARGDVRGINTGELFF,TGCAGTGCTAGAGCCCGGGGCGATGTTAGGGGGATTAACACCGGGGAGCTGTTTTTT
TRBV6-1,NA,many,TRBJ2-7,CASSIILTYEQYF,TGTGCCAGCAGTATTATACTTACCTACGAGCAGTACTTC
TRBV7-9,TRBD1,NA,TRBJ1-3,CASSQQGNSGNTIYF,TGTGCCAGCAGCCAACAGGGGAACTCTGGAAACACCATATATTTT
TRBV6-1,TRBD2,few,TRBJ2-3,CASSEISGSLDTQYF,TGTGCCAGCAGTGAGATTAGCGGGAGTTTAGATACGCAGTATTTT
TRBV9,NA,many,TRBJ2-1,CASSPFWENEQFF,TGTGCCAGCAGCCCCTTCTGGGAAAATGAGCAGTTCTTC
TRBV6-1,NA,NA,TRBJ2-5,CASRDSRKTQYF,TGTGCCAGCAGGGACAGTCGGAAGACCCAGTACTTC
TRBV4-1,TRBD1,NA,TRBJ2-7,CASSRTGYSYEQYF,TGCGCCAGCAGCAGGACAGGGTATTCCTACGAGCAGTACTTC
TRBV6-2/TRBV6-3,TRBD2,once,TRBJ2-1,CASRSSVFAGGNRYNEQFF,TGTGCCAGCAGAAGTTCCGTTTTCGCGGGAGGGAATCGGTACAATGAGCAGTTCTTC
TRBV20-1,NA,NA,TRBJ1-1,CSARDRLTEAFF,TGCAGTGCTAGAGATCGGTTGACTGAAGCTTTCTTT